The subject of this entry is one T cell receptor (beta chain). The antigen it binds to is not known. Base qualities are missing; no much larger clone stands one base away. The data belong to a study of blood T cell repertoires in COVID-19 (dated by TCRdb to 2018 to 2020). Study-wide context: The collaborator samples originated in the United States, Italy and Spain and spanned the acute and convalescent phases of COVID-19. The material from the prospective study consisted of cDNA or gDNA derived from T cells, B-cell-depleted T cells, or PBMCs. The dataset comprised deeply sampled blood TCRbeta repertoires from subjects exposed to, actively infected with, or recovered from COVID-19. A freely available public database, intended as a resource for researchers studying the immune response to SARS-CoV-2, is where the repertoires were released. The samples were drawn from the first 160 participants of the ongoing ImmuneRACE study and from 1,200 or so subjects provided by 6 global collaborators. The sample metadata nearly always contained a de-identified subject ID, COVID-19 status, age in years and sex. Where HLA class I and class II types were available, the types were taken from metadata supplied by the sample provider, not from assay-based typing. The study at large found these results: The amount of clinical and demographic metadata varied by source and participant and was provided uncurated.

One collaborating source in Seattle enrolled patients during active infection and followed them longitudinally through the course of disease. Whole blood was collected in K2EDTA tubes by collaborating institutions according to the institutions' own protocols. Collaborator samples were shipped for TCRbeta analysis as frozen whole blood, isolated PBMCs, or DNA extracted from either sample type. From cysteine to phenylalanine, the CDR3 is 14 amino acids long. Solely the CDR3 DNA is kept, with 42 bases framed from the first base. The germline V gene encodes CDR1 SNHLY and CDR2 FYNNEI. Relative to germline, V is missing 11 bases and J is missing 4 bases, with 11 bases of the junction outside any gene match. TCRbeta CDR3 regions were amplified from genomic DNA using the immunoSEQ Assay, a bias-controlled multiplex PCR. In the paper's pipeline: The number of nucleated cells in each sample was estimated by amplification of reference gene primers within the assay. To quantify the absolute abundance of each unique TCRbeta CDR3 rearrangement, sequence reads were collapsed and filtered. For each sample, productive Simpson clonality was calculated by taking the square root of Simpson's diversity index across productive rearrangements. In its TCRdb copy, this immuneACCESS table keeps in-frame sequences only and misses some clones. Where compared with another copy, unresolved V genes explain less than half of these, and the others have no known cause. From that table come the V and J calls and clone size; the DNA was used to work out D and trimming. This sample lists about 480,000 clones; roughly 89% were detected once. The ten largest clonotypes hold 0.75% to 0.9% of the sample.

The receptor's source is a man aged 18-30 years with COVID-19, enrolled during active disease. Rearrangement joined TRBV2 to TRBJ2-5; 9 bases in between match TRBD1. Sequenced sample: peripheral blood. The sequenced DNA is TGTGCCGTCCGGGACAGGGATGGCGGAGAGACCCAGTACTTC. The resulting protein is CAVRDRDGGETQYF.